This T cell receptor (beta chain) is drawn from a study of T cells in Graves' hyperthyroidism and ophthalmopathy. This CDR3 region has 15 residues. V shed 3 bases and J shed 1 base, with 11 bases lying between them. Germline values: CDR1 SEHNR, CDR2 FQNEAQ (reference sequence). Study-wide results and caveats: Ophthalmopathy got predicted by the model a median about 6.7 months before its onset. Most expanded thyroid clonotypes above 0.001 also appeared in blood.

Patients showing uncontrolled infection, other autoimmune disease, pregnancy or lactation were ineligible. On the basis of clinical symptoms, serum thyroxine and TRAb, thyroid ultrasound and orbital computed tomography, diagnoses were made. TCR beta CDR3 region amplification was performed from RNA transcripts. An initial round of RT-PCR targeting the TCR CDR3 relied on the HTBI primer set. TCRdb reprocessed the multiplex PCR reads via MiXCR and lists one record per CDR3 protein. Of about 740,000 distinct CDR3 sequences listed, 11% to 15% are singletons. With regard to this clonotype: What it recognizes is unknown.

The chain uses TRBV7-9 and TRBJ2-3, with D possibly TRBD1 on 5 matching bases. The sequence was collected from a woman aged 18-29 years with Graves' hyperthyroidism. Sample: blood. The CDR3 sequence: CASSFALGGTDTQYF. For the CDR3, the DNA is TGTGCCAGCAGCTTCGCCTTAGGGGGCACAGATACGCAGTATTTT.